This T cell receptor (beta chain) appears in the sequencing data of a study of CD8 T cells in ankylosing spondylitis. This clonotype was recorded a few times. Its antigen is undetermined. A quantitative 5'-RACE method, one with molecular barcodes, was used to make TCR beta libraries. TCRdb re-derived calls from the 5' RACE reads in MiXCR, one entry per CDR3 protein. The data show about 240,000 distinct CDR3 sequences, with over 8.5% seen just once and approximately 7% held by the top ten. Study observations and caveats: Made up of 7 to 9 highly homologous variants, a TCR beta motif appeared characteristic of ankylosing spondylitis blood. Reportedly, disease-linked clones are significantly enriched in ankylosing spondylitis patients' matched synovial fluid. CD8+ cells made up the disease-linked clones, which were relatively rare in peripheral blood.

The sequencing sample was made of blood, either unsorted or a sorted T cell fraction (not recorded which). The source of this sequence is a male donor with ankylosing spondylitis or in good health (not recorded which).

CDR3 sequence: CASSQGQLAGGMSSYNEQFF. CDR3 nucleotide sequence: TGTGCCAGCAGCCAAGGCCAACTAGCGGGGGGGATGAGCTCCTACAATGAGCAGTTCTTC. The V call is TRBV3-1, the J call TRBJ2-1, with TRBD2 identical over 13 bases. The trim removed 1 base at V and 0 bases at J, leaving 9 bases unmatched. This CDR3 is built from 20 residues. Germline V gene sequence: CDR1 LGHDT, CDR2 YNNKEL (reference sequence).